This T cell receptor (beta chain) comes out of a study of technical replicates of blood from a handful of donors. The V segment lost 2 bases and the J segment 1 base; nucleotides outside the gene matches: 6. From germline, CDR1 is MNHEY and CDR2 SVGAGI. This CDR3 comprises 16 residues. TCRdb's copy holds only in-frame clones and misses some; the assay was immunoSEQ multiplex PCR. The profile shows tens of thousands of clones, 97% of them singletons. This TCR was recovered from a human donor in good health. The rearrangement uses TRBV6-5 and TRBJ2-3, with TRBD2 matching 7 bases. Sequenced: T cells isolated from PBMCs. CDR3 sequence: CASSYRRLAGTDTQYF. In DNA form, the CDR3 reads TGTGCCAGCAGTTACCGGCGTCTAGCGGGCACAGATACGCAGTATTTT.